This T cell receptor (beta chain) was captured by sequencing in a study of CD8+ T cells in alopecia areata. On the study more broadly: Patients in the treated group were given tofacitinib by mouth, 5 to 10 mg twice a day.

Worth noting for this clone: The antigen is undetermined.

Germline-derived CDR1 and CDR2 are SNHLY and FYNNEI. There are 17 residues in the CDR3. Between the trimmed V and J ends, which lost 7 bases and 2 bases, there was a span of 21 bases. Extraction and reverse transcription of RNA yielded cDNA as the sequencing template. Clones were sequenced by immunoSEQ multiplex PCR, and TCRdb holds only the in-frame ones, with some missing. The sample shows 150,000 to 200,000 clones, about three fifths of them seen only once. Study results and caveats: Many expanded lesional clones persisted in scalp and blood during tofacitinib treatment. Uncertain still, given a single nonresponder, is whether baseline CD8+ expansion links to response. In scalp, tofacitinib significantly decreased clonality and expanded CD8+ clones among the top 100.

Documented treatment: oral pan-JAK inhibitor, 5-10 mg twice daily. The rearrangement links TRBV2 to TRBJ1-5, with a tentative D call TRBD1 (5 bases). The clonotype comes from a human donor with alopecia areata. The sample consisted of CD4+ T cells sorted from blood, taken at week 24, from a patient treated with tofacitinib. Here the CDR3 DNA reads TGTGCCAGCACTAAAGGCAGGGAGGAGGGCGGCAATCAGCCCCAGCATTTT. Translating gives CASTKGREEGGNQPQHF.